The entry below describes one TCR beta chain. Its antigen is still unknown. A read error may produce the germline difference seen at one junction end. This sample also contains other DNA sequences that code for the same CDR3. This sample is drawn from a study of identifying expanded T cells in peripheral blood. Profiled with immunoSEQ multiplex PCR; TCRdb holds only in-frame clones, not every one. The table shows about 86,000 clones, with roughly 81% occurring only once. Germline values: CDR1 SGHNT, CDR2 YYREEE (reference sequence). This CDR3 is built from 13 residues. Findings and caveats of the study: Differentially abundant clones: 0.95 to 1.5 between replicates, roughly 16 at approximately 13 days, approximately 18 at four.

The chain uses TRBV5-4 and TRBJ1-1; 10 nucleotides align to TRBD1. The TCR originated in a person aged 18 to 69 in good health. Sequences were obtained from blood. CDR3 DNA: TGTGCCAGCAGGGGACAGGGGAACACTGAAGCTTTCTTC. This sequence encodes CASRGQGNTEAFF.